This TCR beta chain was profiled in a study of CD8 T cells in Susac syndrome (dated by TCRdb to about 2019). Some background on the complete study: The study used repertoire sequencing to test whether antigen drove CD8+ T cell activation and differentiation in Susac syndrome.

Details on this clonotype: Its antigen is not yet known. No clone much larger than this one lies a single base away; base qualities are absent.

The paper's findings and limits, for the study overall: The study acknowledged that relatively few individuals were included in the TCR sequencing and HLA analysis.

Relative to germline, V is missing 6 bases and J is missing 5 bases, with 5 bases of the junction outside any gene match. The CDR3 contains 14 residues, cysteine and phenylalanine counted. Only the CDR3 portion is preserved as DNA: 42 bases, with reading frame beginning at the first base. RNA was extracted using the RNeasy kit, and about 0.45 to 1 microgram was reverse transcribed with random hexamers. TCR beta CDR3 regions were amplified with the immunoSEQ multiplex PCR assay covering 54 Vbeta and 13 Jbeta segments. PCR amplification bias was corrected by using a synthetic template baseline for primer optimization and computational correction. In the authors' own workflow: Reads were assigned to V, D and J genes according to IMGT and analyzed in immunoSEQ Analyzer, with only productive sequences retained. To calculate clonality, Shannon entropy was normalized by log2 of the number of productive unique sequences and then subtracted from one. Public and private clones were assessed among the 100 most prevalent clones of each patient and control. Susac-specific clones were defined as absent from healthy and MS cohorts, 1052 published viral clones and other ImmuneACCESS disease sequences. TCRdb trimmed the raw reads at Q25, called clones with MiXCR and kept productive beta chains. Every distinct CDR3 protein forms one entry, paired with its most common genes and DNA. It is TCRdb's table, rather than the study itself, that gives the V and J calls and clone size. This sample comprises around 230,000 distinct CDR3 sequences, about 95% of them detected only once. Less than 0.095% of the sample belongs to the ten largest clones.

High-throughput TCR beta sequencing profiled peripheral blood CD8+ and CD4+ T cells from healthy donors, Susac syndrome patients and multiple sclerosis patients. Treatment-naive patients with stable or active relapsing-remitting disease fulfilling revised McDonald criteria were used as multiple sclerosis controls. CD8+ TEMRA cells were enriched by FACS, while bulk CD8+ and CD4+ T cells were purified by magnetic negative isolation. Blood was collected in EDTA tubes and processed within 24 hours, with PBMCs isolated through density gradient centrifugation. PBMCs intended for TCR sequencing were frozen in liquid nitrogen and were later thawed in a 37 degrees C water bath. A purity of at least 90% was achieved for sorted or isolated CD4+, CD8+ and CD8+ TEMRA cells.

This clonotype was sampled from a human donor with multiple sclerosis. The V gene is TRBV12-3 or TRBV12-4 and the J gene is TRBJ2-1; TRBD1 fits 9 bases in the junction. Sequencing was done on a sample of CD4+ T cells from PBMCs. The nucleotide sequence reads TGTGCCAGCAGGAGGACAGGGGAAAACAATGAGCAGTTCTTC. Its product reads: CASRRTGENNEQFF.